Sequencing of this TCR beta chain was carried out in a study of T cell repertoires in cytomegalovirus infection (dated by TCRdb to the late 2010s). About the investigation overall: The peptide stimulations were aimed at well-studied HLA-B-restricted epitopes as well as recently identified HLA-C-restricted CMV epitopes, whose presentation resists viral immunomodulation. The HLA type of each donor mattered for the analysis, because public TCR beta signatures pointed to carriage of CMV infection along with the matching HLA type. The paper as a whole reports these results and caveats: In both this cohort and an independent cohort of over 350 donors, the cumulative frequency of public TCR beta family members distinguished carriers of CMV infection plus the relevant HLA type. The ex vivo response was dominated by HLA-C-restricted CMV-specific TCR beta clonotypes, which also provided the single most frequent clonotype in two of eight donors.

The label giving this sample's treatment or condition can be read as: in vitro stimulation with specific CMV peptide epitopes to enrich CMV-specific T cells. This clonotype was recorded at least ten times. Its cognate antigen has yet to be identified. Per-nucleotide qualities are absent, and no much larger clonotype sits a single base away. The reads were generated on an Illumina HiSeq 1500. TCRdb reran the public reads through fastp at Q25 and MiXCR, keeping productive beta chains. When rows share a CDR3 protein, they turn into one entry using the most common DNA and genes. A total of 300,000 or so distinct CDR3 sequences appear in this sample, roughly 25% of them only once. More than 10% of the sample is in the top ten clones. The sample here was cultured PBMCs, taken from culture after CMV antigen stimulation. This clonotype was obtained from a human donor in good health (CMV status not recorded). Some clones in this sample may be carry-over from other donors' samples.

The CDR3 has the sequence CASRPFPDETQYF. In nucleotide form, the sequence is TGTGCCAGCAGACCCTTCCCGGATGAGACCCAGTACTTC. The receptor chain draws on TRBV12-3 or TRBV12-4 and TRBJ2-5, with no confident D gene call. V drops 6 bases and J drops 5 bases, leaving 13 bases in between. There are 13 amino acids in the CDR3, from cysteine to phenylalanine inclusive. The CDR3 DNA has 39 bases and is translated from base 1.